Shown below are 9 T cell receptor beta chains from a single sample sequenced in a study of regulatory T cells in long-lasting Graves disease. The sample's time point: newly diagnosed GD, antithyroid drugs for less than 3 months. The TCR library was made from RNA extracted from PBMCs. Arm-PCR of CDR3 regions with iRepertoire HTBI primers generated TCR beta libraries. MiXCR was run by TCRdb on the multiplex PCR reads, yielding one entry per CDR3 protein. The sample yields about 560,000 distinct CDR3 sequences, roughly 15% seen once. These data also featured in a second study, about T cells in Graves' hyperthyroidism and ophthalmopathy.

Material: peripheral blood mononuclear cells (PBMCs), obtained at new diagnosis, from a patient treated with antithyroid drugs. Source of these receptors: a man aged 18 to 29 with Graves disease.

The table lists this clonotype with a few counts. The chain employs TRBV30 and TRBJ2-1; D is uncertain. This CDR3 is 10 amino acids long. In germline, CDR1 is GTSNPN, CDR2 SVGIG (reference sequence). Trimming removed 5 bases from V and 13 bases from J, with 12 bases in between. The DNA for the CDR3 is TGTGCCTGGGACTTCGGGCCACAGTTCTTC. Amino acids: CAWDFGPQFF.

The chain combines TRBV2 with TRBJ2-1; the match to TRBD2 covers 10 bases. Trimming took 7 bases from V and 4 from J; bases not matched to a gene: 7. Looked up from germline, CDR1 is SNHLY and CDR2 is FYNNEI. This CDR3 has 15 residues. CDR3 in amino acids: CASKGTSGAYNEQFF. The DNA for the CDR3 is TGTGCCAGCAAAGGCACTAGCGGGGCTTACAATGAGCAGTTCTTC.

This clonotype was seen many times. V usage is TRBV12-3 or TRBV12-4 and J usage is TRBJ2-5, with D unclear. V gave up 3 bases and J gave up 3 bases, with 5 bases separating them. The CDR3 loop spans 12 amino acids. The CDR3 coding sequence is TGTGCCAGCAGTTTTTCGAAAGAGACCCAGTACTTC. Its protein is CASSFSKETQYF.

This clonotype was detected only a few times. CDR3 nucleotides: TGTGCCAGCAGCTATATGACTAGCGGGCTGCACACCGGGGAGCTGTTTTTT. This encodes CASSYMTSGLHTGELFF. The V and J genes are TRBV7-9 and TRBJ2-2; 10 nucleotides match TRBD2. Looked up from germline, CDR1 is SEHNR and CDR2 is FQNEAQ (reference sequence). The V gene end was trimmed by 4 bases and the J gene end by 3 bases; junction bases not matched to a gene: 8. The length of the CDR3 is 17 residues.

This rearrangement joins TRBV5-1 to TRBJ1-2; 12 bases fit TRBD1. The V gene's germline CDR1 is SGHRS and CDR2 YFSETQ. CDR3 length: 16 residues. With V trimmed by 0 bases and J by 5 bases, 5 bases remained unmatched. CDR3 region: CASSLDGTGGIYGYTF. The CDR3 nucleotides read TGCGCCAGCAGCTTGGATGGGACAGGGGGCATTTATGGCTACACCTTC.

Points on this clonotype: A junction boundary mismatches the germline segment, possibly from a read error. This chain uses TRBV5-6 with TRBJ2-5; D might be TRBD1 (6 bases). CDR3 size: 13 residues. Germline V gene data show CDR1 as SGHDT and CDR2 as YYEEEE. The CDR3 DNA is TGTGCCAGCTCGACCGGACAGCGAGAGCCCCAGTACTTC. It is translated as CASSTGQREPQYF.

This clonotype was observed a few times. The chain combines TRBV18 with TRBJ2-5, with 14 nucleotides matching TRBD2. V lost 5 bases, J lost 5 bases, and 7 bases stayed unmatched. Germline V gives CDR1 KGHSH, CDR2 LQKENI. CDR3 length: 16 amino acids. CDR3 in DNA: TGTGCCAGCTCAGCAAGGACTAGCGGGAGGATGGAGACCCAGTACTTC. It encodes CASSARTSGRMETQYF.

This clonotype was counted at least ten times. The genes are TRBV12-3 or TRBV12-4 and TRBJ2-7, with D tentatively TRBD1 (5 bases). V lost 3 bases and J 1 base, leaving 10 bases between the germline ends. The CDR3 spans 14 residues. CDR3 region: CASSFQGNSYEQYF. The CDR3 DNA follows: TGTGCCAGCAGTTTCCAGGGCAATTCCTACGAGCAGTACTTC.

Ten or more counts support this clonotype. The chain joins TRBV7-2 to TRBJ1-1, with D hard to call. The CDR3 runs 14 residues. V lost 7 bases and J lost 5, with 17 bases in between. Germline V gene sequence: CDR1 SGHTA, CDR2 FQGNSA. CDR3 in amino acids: CASTVDEVRTEAFF. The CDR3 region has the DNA TGTGCCAGCACCGTTGATGAGGTTCGGACTGAAGCTTTCTTT.